Reported below is one TCR beta chain. This entry comes from a study of blood T cell repertoires in COVID-19. Study in general: Italy, Spain and the United States were the sources of the convalescent and acute COVID-19 samples. From T cells, B-cell-depleted T cells, or PBMCs came the material, which was cDNA or gDNA.

The CDR3 is made up of 12 amino acids. Trimming cost V 5 bases and J 8 bases; bases outside gene matches: 4. Germline V lookup: CDR1 MDHEN, CDR2 SYDVKM. Assay used: immunoSEQ multiplex PCR; TCRdb lists only in-frame clones, some missing. The sample includes approximately 80,000 clones, about 80% seen only once; the top ten take more than 2%. This clonotype was obtained from a woman aged 70-85 years with acute or convalescent COVID-19. Sequencing used peripheral blood. The chain carries TRBV28 and TRBJ1-1; TRBD1 matches 8 bases. This chain's CDR3 is CASSSQGAEAFF. The CDR3 DNA follows: TGTGCCAGCAGTAGTCAGGGGGCAGAAGCTTTCTTT.